These 10 T cell receptor beta chains originate from one sample sequenced in a study of T cell responses to AZD1222 COVID-19 vaccine. Data came from immunoSEQ multiplex PCR; TCRdb stores just in-frame clones and leaves some out. The top ten hold 5.8% of the sample, which has over 25,000 clones, roughly 78% seen once. Source: peripheral blood, taken on day 0 of AZD1222 vaccination. The receptors originated from an adult in good health.

The rearrangement links TRBV7-9 to TRBJ1-2, with no clear D. This CDR3 is built from 14 residues. V lost 1 base, J lost 4 bases, and 10 bases lay in between. Per germline, CDR1 SEHNR and CDR2 FQNEAQ (reference sequence). This chain's CDR3 is CASSLGRHPYGYTF. The CDR3 bases are TGTGCCAGCAGCTTAGGCCGCCACCCCTATGGCTACACCTTC.

As DNA, the CDR3 is TGTGCCAGCAGCCTAAACCGGGTGGGCAAAAACATTCAGTACTTC. Residues: CASSLNRVGKNIQYF. The chain is built from TRBV5-5 and TRBJ2-4, with no clear D. The germline CDR1 and CDR2 sequences are SGHKS and YYEKEE (reference sequence). This CDR3 is built from 15 residues. Deletions cut 4 bases from V and 3 bases from J, with 14 bases between.

The V gene is TRBV4-2, the J gene TRBJ2-5; 9 nucleotides match TRBD2. CDR3 length: 15 amino acids. Germline CDR1 LGHNA, CDR2 YNFKEQ. V lost 0 bases to trimming and J lost 5 bases; unmatched junction nucleotides: 4. The CDR3 DNA follows: TGTGCCAGCAGCCAAGAGCGGGAGGGGGGGGAGACCCAGTACTTC. Translating gives CASSQEREGGETQYF.

This chain joins TRBV11-1 and TRBJ2-1, with a possible D match to TRBD2 (5 bases). CDR3 size: 15 residues. The V gene's germline CDR1 is SGHAT and CDR2 FQDESV (reference sequence). V shed 3 bases and J shed 6 bases, with 15 bases lying between them. CDR3 in amino acids: CASSFPGSLGNEQFF. In nucleotides, the CDR3 is TGTGCCAGCAGCTTCCCGGGGAGCCTGGGCAATGAGCAGTTCTTC.

V and J are TRBV6-2 or TRBV6-3 and TRBJ2-5; TRBD2 aligns across 13 bases. V gave up 6 bases and J gave up 5 bases; unmatched junction bases: 6. CDR1 MNHEY and CDR2 SVGEGT come from the germline V gene. This CDR3 is built from 15 residues. CDR3 sequence (DNA): TGTGCCAGCAGCGGACTAGCGGGAGACCGCGAGACCCAGTACTTC. Translated, it gives CASSGLAGDRETQYF.

The rearrangement links TRBV7-6 to TRBJ2-7; perhaps TRBD1 as D (5 bases). The germline gives CDR1 SGHVS, CDR2 FNYEAQ. The CDR3 covers 13 residues. V lost 6 bases and J 1 base, leaving 10 bases between the germline ends. CDR3 protein: CASSVQESYEQYF. CDR3 coding DNA: TGTGCCAGCAGTGTACAGGAATCCTACGAGCAGTACTTC. Full variable domain (rest looked up from reference TRBV7-6 and TRBJ2-7): GAGVSQSPRYKVTKRGQDVALRCDPISGHVSLYWYRQALGQGPEFLTYFNYEAQQDKSGLPNDRFSAERPEGSISTLTIQRTEQRDSAMYRCASSVQESYEQYFGPGTRLTVT.

The chain joins TRBV6-6 to TRBJ2-7; 11 bases are a match to TRBD2. The CDR3 extends over 15 amino acids. The junction had 4 bases not matched to a gene; V was cut back by 5 bases and J by 1 base. Germline V gene data show CDR1 as MNHNY and CDR2 as SVGAGI (reference sequence). The CDR3 coding sequence is TGTGCCAGCAGTCGATCTAGCGGGGGGTCCTACGAGCAGTACTTC. Protein: CASSRSSGGSYEQYF.

V is TRBV9 and J is TRBJ1-1; D is unresolved. CDR3 length equals 14 residues. CDR1 is SGDLS, CDR2 YYNGEE, per germline. V shed 0 bases and J shed 0 bases, with 6 bases lying between them. The CDR3 is CASSVVLVNTEAFF. CDR3 in DNA: TGTGCCAGCAGCGTAGTACTGGTGAACACTGAAGCTTTCTTT.

The chain joins TRBV5-4 to TRBJ1-4; D call uncertain. Germline values: CDR1 SGHNT, CDR2 YYREEE (reference sequence). V was clipped by 0 bases and J by 3 bases, with 9 bases between them. The CDR3 length is 15 residues. This chain's CDR3 is CASSLGQVSNEKLFF. DNA of the CDR3: TGTGCCAGCAGCTTGGGGCAGGTATCTAATGAAAAACTGTTTTTT.

The genes are TRBV11-3 and TRBJ2-5, with 8 bases aligning to TRBD2. V lost 2 bases, J lost 5 bases, and 4 bases stayed unmatched. The CDR3 consists of 14 residues. Germline V gene sequence: CDR1 SGHNT, CDR2 YENEEA. CDR3 protein: CASSLSGSIETQYF. The CDR3 DNA follows: TGTGCCAGCAGCTTAAGCGGGAGTATCGAGACCCAGTACTTC.